Sequencing of this T cell receptor (beta chain) was carried out in a study of OX40 agonist ivuxolimab in advanced cancers. Findings of the study overall: Clones of CD4+ and CD8+ blood T cells grew by week 6 at doses of 0.1 to 3.0 mg/kg.

In this sample, this clone turned up a few times. Its antigen is currently unknown. This table comes from immunoSEQ multiplex PCR, and its TCRdb copy is limited to in-frame clones, with some not included. The top ten hold 25% to 30% of the sample, which has 25,000 to 30,000 clones, more than 60% seen once. The length of the CDR3 is 15 residues. CDR1 and CDR2 from the germline V gene are SGHTA and FQGTGA. V lost 1 base and J lost 0, with 7 bases in between. Sequencing used CD4+ or CD8+ T cells sorted from blood, obtained in a trial of the OX40 agonist ivuxolimab. The gene calls are TRBV7-3 and TRBJ2-1, with a tentative D call TRBD2 (6 bases). The sequence was collected from an adult with an advanced solid tumor such as melanoma, head and neck, liver or kidney cancer. CDR3 sequence reads: CASSLIGSSYNEQFF. The CDR3 nucleotides are TGTGCCAGCAGCTTAATCGGGAGCTCCTACAATGAGCAGTTCTTC.